These T cell receptor beta chains were read from a single sample in a study of T cells after yellow fever vaccination. TCRdb reprocessed the 5' RACE reads with MiXCR, giving one entry per CDR3 protein. There are 340,000 or so distinct CDR3 sequences in the sample; roughly an eighth occur only once, and approximately 3.4% lies in the top ten. The source material was CD4+ T cells sorted from PBMCs, sampled 15 days after the yellow fever booster vaccination. Source of these receptors: a man aged 18 to 30 who received the YFV17D yellow fever vaccine. Both conserved end residues are part of each CDR3. A D gene is named only where the DNA matches it firmly. Only some rows state a clone size, as once, few, many or a class for expanded clones.

TRBD1 TRBJ2-2 - TRBV11-1 TGTGCCACCGCAACCCCGGGACAGAAAGACACCGGGGAGCTGTTTTTT CATATPGQKDTGELFF
TRBD2 TRBJ2-1 - TRBV20-1 TGCAGTGCTAGAGGGTCGGGGGGGCGTTTTAGGGATGAGCAGTTCTTC CSARGSGGRFRDEQFF
- TRBJ2-2 - TRBV7-3 TGTGCCAGCACGCCGACAGTGAACACCGGGGAGCTGTTTTTT CASTPTVNTGELFF
TRBD2 TRBJ2-3 - TRBV9 TGTGCCAGCAGCACTATTCGGGGGACTACCGGGAATACGCAGTATTTT CASSTIRGTTGNTQYF
TRBD1 TRBJ1-4 - TRBV5-6 TGTGCCAGCAGCTTCCGGGACAGGCTTAATGAAAAACTGTTTTTT CASSFRDRLNEKLFF
- TRBJ2-2 - TRBV6-6 TGTGCCAGCAGTCCATCGGGAATGAACGGGGAGCTGTTTTTT CASSPSGMNGELFF
TRBD1 TRBJ1-1 - TRBV7-2 TGTGCCAGCAGCTTAATATGGCAGGGGGCCTCCATGAACACTGAAGCTTTCTTT CASSLIWQGASMNTEAFF
TRBD2 TRBJ2-5 - TRBV14 TGTGCCAGCAGCCGGAGTAGGGTTCCGGGGCTAGCGGAGAAGATCAGAGAGACCCAGTACTTC CASSRSRVPGLAEKIRETQYF
- TRBJ1-2 - TRBV4-3 TGCGCCAGCAGCCAAGATATCAACAGTCACTATGGCTACACCTTC CASSQDINSHYGYTF
- TRBJ2-3 - TRBV12-3/TRBV12-4 TGTGCCAGCAGTTTCGGTTGGGATGAAGGAGATACGCAGTATTTT CASSFGWDEGDTQYF
TRBD1 TRBJ1-4 few TRBV3-1 TGTGCCAGCAGGGGGACAGGGGAAGGAGAAAAACTGTTTTTT CASRGTGEGEKLFF
- TRBJ2-5 - TRBV5-6 TGTGCCAGCAGTTTTCTGGACCCGGGGATGAAGACCCAGTACTTC CASSFLDPGMKTQYF
- TRBJ2-7 few TRBV11-2 TGTGCCAGCAGCCTCCGGGACAACGGTCCTAGTCTCAACGAGCAGTACTTC CASSLRDNGPSLNEQYF
- TRBJ1-2 few TRBV12-5 TGTGCTAGTGGCCTGGCCCGAACAGGACTACTACCCCCATCGAGCTATGGCTACACCTTC CASGLARTGLLPPSSYGYTF
- TRBJ1-1 - TRBV12-3/TRBV12-4 TGTGCCAGCAGAGGTTGGTCGAACACTGAAGCTTTCTTT CASRGWSNTEAFF
TRBD2 TRBJ2-5 few TRBV9 TGTGCCAGCAGCGTGGGACTAGCTCGCGAGACCCAGTACTTC CASSVGLARETQYF
TRBD1 TRBJ1-3 - TRBV18 TGTGCCAGCTCAGCAAACTCCGGGACAGGGTCTGGAAACACCATATATTTT CASSANSGTGSGNTIYF
- TRBJ2-4 - TRBV25-1 TGTGCCAGTTTGGGACACCTAGAAAACATTCAGTACTTC CASLGHLENIQYF
TRBD1 TRBJ1-2 few TRBV20-1 TGCAGTGCTAAAAGGGGACAGGGGGGAACTAACTATGGCTACACCTTC CSAKRGQGGTNYGYTF
TRBD2 TRBJ2-3 - TRBV20-1 TGCAGTGCTGACCCCGGGACTAGCGGGGGGACGGATACGCAGTATTTT CSADPGTSGGTDTQYF